The 31 T cell receptor beta chains in this list originate from one sample, sequenced in a study of human T cells and chemical hapten exposure. A single record per CDR3 protein comes from TCRdb applying MiXCR to the RACE reads. The table includes 27,000 or so distinct CDR3 sequences, approximately 9% detected once. Time point reported: patch test 2, 6 weeks after DPC sensitization. As for treatment: therapeutic diphenylcyclopropenone sensitization with weekly scalp DPC. This sample comprised whole blood, obtained in connection with sensitization to the hapten diphenylcyclopropenone (DPC). The receptors derive from a man aged 25-40 years with alopecia areata. Some clones in this sample may be carry-over from other donors' samples.

This clonotype has just a few counts. The germline gene is not matched at one end of the junction; a read error may be the cause. CDR3 sequence: CASSPKPPRGGTDTQYF. CDR3 nucleotides: TGTGCCAGCAGCCCGAAGCCCCCACGGGGGGGCACGGATACGCAGTATTTT. This chain joins TRBV7-6 and TRBJ2-3, with 8 bases identical to TRBD2. This CDR3 is built from 17 residues. Germline V CDR1 and CDR2: SGHVS, FNYEAQ.

The chain employs TRBV28 and TRBJ2-2, with no clear D. CDR1 is MDHEN and CDR2 is SYDVKM in the germline V gene. Trimming removed 6 bases at V and 1 base at J, with 6 bases between. The CDR3 covers 13 residues. CDR3 coding DNA: TGTGCCAGCAGCTACATGAACACCGGGGAGCTGTTTTTT. Protein: CASSYMNTGELFF.

This clonotype was found many times. CDR3 DNA sequence: TGCAGCGTGGGGCGGGCTAGCGGGATCGATGAGCAGTTCTTC. Its translation is CSVGRASGIDEQFF. This chain connects TRBV29-1 to TRBJ2-1, with 9 bases aligning to TRBD2. CDR3 length: 14 amino acids. Germline V gives CDR1 SQVTM, CDR2 ANQGSEA. Trimming removed 6 bases from V and 8 bases from J; junction bases left unmatched: 11.

This clonotype occurred many times. V usage is TRBV6-2 or TRBV6-3 and J usage is TRBJ1-5; D perhaps matches TRBD1 (5 bases). Germline V gives CDR1 MNHEY, CDR2 SVGEGT. CDR3 length: 14 amino acids. V was cut by 2 bases and J by 5 bases, with 10 bases left in between. The CDR3 sequence: CASSYVREHQPQHF. In nucleotides, the CDR3 is TGTGCCAGCAGTTACGTCAGGGAGCATCAGCCCCAGCATTTT.

This clonotype was seen many times. The chain couples TRBV7-9 to TRBJ2-3, with D unresolved. V lost 8 bases and J 2 bases, leaving 11 bases between the germline ends. The length of the CDR3 is 13 residues. Germline CDR1 and CDR2: SEHNR and FQNEAQ (reference sequence). As DNA, the CDR3 is TGTGCCAGCGAGGCCCGAGACACAGATACGCAGTATTTT. Its translation is CASEARDTDTQYF.

This clonotype was seen repeatedly, ten times or more. J is TRBJ2-1 and V is TRBV18; D gene uncertain. V shed 6 bases and J shed 10 bases, with 22 bases lying between them. This CDR3 has 15 residues. CDR1 KGHSH and CDR2 LQKENI come from the germline V gene. The CDR3 DNA sequence: TGTGCCAGCTCCCCCCTGGGAATGAACAATGCGGAGCAGTTCTTC. Residues: CASSPLGMNNAEQFF.

There are a few counts of this clonotype. This sequence joins TRBV9 and TRBJ2-7, with D perhaps TRBD2 (6 bases). The CDR3 covers 14 residues. V was cut by 4 bases and J by 6 bases, with 17 bases left in between. Germline V gene data show CDR1 as SGDLS and CDR2 as YYNGEE. The CDR3 loop is CASSLGAGSGEQYF. Here the CDR3 DNA reads TGTGCCAGCAGCTTAGGGGCCGGGAGCGGCGAGCAGTACTTC.

The table lists this clonotype with a few counts. CDR3 DNA: TGTGCCAGCAGTCAGTATACCCCCTACGAGCAGTACTTC. Encoded protein: CASSQYTPYEQYF. This sequence joins TRBV6-5 and TRBJ2-7; D not resolved. CDR1 is MNHEY and CDR2 is SVGAGI in the germline V gene. Trimming stripped 5 bases from V and 2 bases from J, with 10 bases between. This CDR3 region has 13 residues.

This clonotype showed up just a few times. The chain employs TRBV20-1 and TRBJ2-6; D might be TRBD1 or TRBD2, each matching 5 bases. Trimming removed 4 bases from V and 2 bases from J, with 12 bases in between. CDR1 is DFQATT and CDR2 is SNEGSKA in the germline V gene (reference sequence). The CDR3 extends over 15 amino acids. CDR3 protein: CSATGDGAGANVLTF. Here the CDR3 DNA reads TGCAGTGCTACTGGGGACGGCGCTGGGGCCAACGTCCTGACTTTC.

This sequence joins TRBV2 and TRBJ1-5; possibly TRBD1 for D (5 bases). The CDR3 consists of 15 residues. V lost 4 bases, J lost 5 bases, and 15 bases lay in between. The germline V gene has CDR1 SNHLY and CDR2 FYNNEI. The CDR3 loop reads CASSVEGIGYQPQHF. The CDR3 DNA follows: TGTGCCAGCAGTGTCGAGGGGATAGGATATCAGCCCCAGCATTTT.

This clonotype was counted a few times. This chain joins TRBV18 and TRBJ2-1; TRBD2 is a possible D gene (5 bases). Per germline, CDR1 KGHSH and CDR2 LQKENI. V lost 0 bases to trimming and J lost 6 bases, with 12 bases between them. The CDR3 is 15 residues long. The CDR3 is CASSPPLAPSNEQFF. CDR3 DNA: TGTGCCAGCTCACCACCGCTAGCCCCTTCCAATGAGCAGTTCTTC.

Many counts were recorded for this clonotype. The chain recombines TRBV20-1 with TRBJ2-3, with 10 bases identical to TRBD2. Germline V gene sequence: CDR1 DFQATT, CDR2 SNEGSKA (reference sequence). Trimming took 4 bases from V and 4 from J; bases not matched to a gene: 5. The CDR3 has 14 amino acids. CDR3 sequence reads: CSAMSGGAADTQYF. CDR3 sequence (DNA): TGCAGTGCTATGAGCGGGGGGGCCGCAGATACGCAGTATTTT.

The V and J genes are TRBV15 and TRBJ1-1; the match to TRBD1 covers 9 bases. The junction had 10 bases not matched to a gene; V was cut back by 1 base and J by 4 bases. Germline values: CDR1 LNHNV, CDR2 YYDKDF (reference sequence). This CDR3 is 17 amino acids long. In nucleotides, the CDR3 is TGTGCCACCAGCAGAGCGGTTGGGTCGGACAGGGGCACTGAAGCTTTCTTT. This translates into CATSRAVGSDRGTEAFF.

CDR3 nucleotide sequence: TGTGCCAGCAGCTCGGGACAGTTGTACAATGAGCAGTTCTTC. Translated: CASSSGQLYNEQFF. The genes are TRBV7-8 and TRBJ2-1; 7 positions match TRBD1. The CDR3 contains 14 residues. V shed 4 bases and J 4 bases; nucleotides not matched to a gene: 4. Germline V gives CDR1 SGHVS, CDR2 FQNEAQ. Using reference TRBV7-8 and TRBJ2-1 for the parts outside the CDR3, the full variable domain is GAGVSQSPRYKVAKRGQDVALRCDPISGHVSLFWYQQALGQGPEFLTYFQNEAQLDKSGLPSDRFFAERPEGSVSTLKIQRTQQEDSAVYLCASSSGQLYNEQFFGPGTRLTVL.

This clonotype was recorded at least ten times. V is TRBV5-1 and J is TRBJ2-5; D possibly corresponds to TRBD2 (7 bases). Germline CDR1 reads SGHRS; CDR2 reads YFSETQ. The V end was cut by 6 bases, the J end by 4 bases, with 19 bases between. CDR3 length: 15 residues. CDR3 sequence: CASTPRGGAGETQYF. The CDR3, as DNA: TGCGCCAGCACCCCCCGAGGGGGGGCGGGAGAGACCCAGTACTTC.

This clonotype has a count of ten or more. The chain employs TRBV12-3 or TRBV12-4 and TRBJ2-2, with D possibly called TRBD1 or TRBD2 (5 bases each). The CDR3 is 15 amino acids. The V end was cut by 2 bases, the J end by 2 bases, with 9 bases between. As DNA, the CDR3 is TGTGCCAGCAGTTTATGGGACCCCAACACCGGGGAGCTGTTTTTT. This translates into CASSLWDPNTGELFF.

The chain employs TRBV29-1 and TRBJ1-1; tentatively, D is TRBD1 (6 bases). The V gene lost 2 bases and the J gene lost 3 bases, with 7 bases spanning the gap. CDR3 length: 12 residues. CDR1 and CDR2 from the germline V gene are SQVTM and ANQGSEA. The CDR3 loop is CSVEKGDTEAFF. CDR3 coding DNA: TGCAGCGTTGAAAAGGGGGACACTGAAGCTTTCTTT. Based on the CDR3 plus reference TRBV29-1 and TRBJ1-1, the full variable domain is SAVISQKPSRDICQRGTSLTIQCQVDSQVTMMFWYRQQPGQSLTLIATANQGSEATYESGFVIDKFPISRPNLTFSTLTVSNMSPEDSSIYLCSVEKGDTEAFFGQGTRLTVV.

This clonotype was counted many times. The J gene is TRBJ1-1, the V gene TRBV2; D is ambiguous. V lost 9 bases, J lost 0 bases, and 17 bases lay in between. Germline lookup yields CDR1 SNHLY and CDR2 FYNNEI. This CDR3 contains 15 residues. CDR3 sequence reads: CARESDTAMNTEAFF. The CDR3 region has the DNA TGTGCCAGGGAGAGCGATACAGCAATGAACACTGAAGCTTTCTTT.

The chain couples TRBV3-1 to TRBJ1-5; D unclear. Trimming took off 0 bases at V and 7 bases at J, with 7 bases between the two ends. The CDR3 totals 13 residues. Per germline, CDR1 LGHDT and CDR2 YNNKEL (reference sequence). The chain's CDR3 is CASSQDRAQPQHF. CDR3 DNA sequence: TGTGCCAGCAGCCAAGATCGCGCCCAGCCCCAGCATTTT.

This clonotype was picked up many times. The rearrangement joins TRBV6-6 to TRBJ1-1; no firm D call. The length of the CDR3 is 14 residues. The germline V gene encodes CDR1 MNHNY and CDR2 SVGAGI (reference sequence). V lost 9 bases and J 1 base, leaving 15 bases between the germline ends. The chain's CDR3 is CASVPSVGNTEAFF. The CDR3 bases are TGTGCCAGTGTCCCCTCCGTTGGGAACACTGAAGCTTTCTTT.

V is TRBV25-1 and J is TRBJ1-1, with 12 bases that match TRBD1. Germline V gene lookup returns CDR1 MGHDK and CDR2 SYGVNS. The J segment lost 6 bases and the V segment lost 4 bases, leaving 6 bases of the junction unmatched. There are 15 residues in the CDR3. The CDR3 DNA is TGTGCCAGCAGTGGGGACAGGGGGCTGGGGTCTGAAGCTTTCTTT. Encoded protein: CASSGDRGLGSEAFF.

The chain couples TRBV30 to TRBJ2-1; TRBD1 might be the D (6 bases). The CDR3 loop spans 17 amino acids. V was clipped by 3 bases and J by 0 bases, with 18 bases between them. Per germline, CDR1 GTSNPN and CDR2 SVGIG (reference sequence). Here the CDR3 DNA reads TGTGCCTGGAGCATACAGGGCACCTATAGCTCCTACAATGAGCAGTTCTTC. It is translated as CAWSIQGTYSSYNEQFF.

This clonotype was seen more than once but under ten times. The chain couples TRBV7-3 to TRBJ1-2; 12 bases fit TRBD1. The CDR3 extends over 14 amino acids. Trimming took 5 bases from V and 8 from J; bases not matched to a gene: 6. Germline CDR1 and CDR2: SGHTA and FQGTGA. The CDR3 DNA sequence: TGTGCCAGCAGCCCGGGACAGGGGGCGGAAGGCTACACCTTC. Translated: CASSPGQGAEGYTF.

The table lists this clonotype with a few counts. The rearrangement uses TRBV29-1 and TRBJ1-1; no reliable D call. CDR1 is SQVTM and CDR2 is ANQGSEA in the germline V gene. The CDR3 extends over 12 amino acids. Trimming left V 2 bases short and J 1 base short, with 5 bases between. The DNA of the CDR3 is TGCAGCGTTGAAATGACGAACACTGAAGCTTTCTTT. Translating gives CSVEMTNTEAFF.

The rearrangement uses TRBV19 and TRBJ1-1; the D gene is possibly TRBD1 (6 bases). Trimming pared 6 bases from V and 4 bases from J, leaving 9 bases between. In germline, CDR1 is LNHDA, CDR2 SQIVND (reference sequence). This CDR3 is 12 amino acids long. CDR3 protein: CASRQGSTEAFF. For the CDR3, the DNA is TGTGCCAGTAGGCAGGGGTCCACTGAAGCTTTCTTT.

This clonotype occurred a few times. This sequence joins TRBV7-3 and TRBJ1-1, with D unresolved. CDR1 and CDR2 (germline): SGHTA, FQGTGA. The CDR3 consists of 16 residues. The V and J ends lost 5 bases and 3 bases respectively, with 19 bases between them. The CDR3: CASSPAGPRRDTEAFF. For the CDR3, the DNA is TGTGCCAGCAGCCCCGCCGGGCCCCGTAGGGACACTGAAGCTTTCTTT. Filled out from reference TRBV7-3 and TRBJ1-1, the complete variable domain reads GAGVSQTPSNKVTEKGKYVELRCDPISGHTALYWYRQSLGQGPEFLIYFQGTGAADDSGLPNDRFFAVRPEGSVSTLKIQRTERGDSAVYLCASSPAGPRRDTEAFFGQGTRLTVV.

This clonotype was picked up many times. The V call is TRBV12-3 or TRBV12-4, the J call TRBJ2-3; D is unclear. Between the trimmed V and J ends, which lost 5 bases and 1 base, there was a span of 7 bases. This CDR3 has 13 amino acids. CDR3 nucleotide sequence: TGTGCCAGCAGTCCCCCTGGCACAGATACGCAGTATTTT. Translation: CASSPPGTDTQYF.

The J gene is TRBJ2-7, the V gene TRBV20-1, with TRBD2 as a possible D gene (6 bases). V was clipped by 5 bases and J by 7 bases, with 15 bases between them. The CDR3 has 12 residues. Germline V gives CDR1 DFQATT, CDR2 SNEGSKA (reference sequence). CDR3 loop: CSALEPGREQYF. The CDR3 DNA is TGCAGTGCTTTGGAACCAGGGAGGGAGCAGTACTTC.

This clonotype was detected a few times. The chain recombines TRBV20-1 with TRBJ1-4; D perhaps matches TRBD1 (6 bases). Germline V gives CDR1 DFQATT, CDR2 SNEGSKA (reference sequence). V was pared by 4 bases and J by 4 bases, with 19 bases between. This CDR3 has 16 amino acids. CDR3 in amino acids: CSAITRGRGYNEKLFF. In DNA form, the CDR3 reads TGCAGTGCTATAACCAGGGGAAGGGGATATAATGAAAAACTGTTTTTT.

This clonotype was recorded at least ten times. The CDR3 DNA follows: TGTGCCAGCAGTTACTCGATGACAGGGCGAACCGGGGAGCTGTTTTTT. This codes for CASSYSMTGRTGELFF. The chain has TRBV6-2 or TRBV6-3 and TRBJ2-2; 7 bases fit TRBD1. Trimming cost V 0 bases and J 5 bases; bases outside gene matches: 6. Germline V CDR1 and CDR2: MNHEY, SVGEGT. CDR3 length: 16 amino acids.

This clonotype was seen at least ten times. The V call is TRBV30, the J call TRBJ1-3; tentatively, D is TRBD1 (5 bases). The CDR3 loop spans 15 amino acids. Germline CDR1 is GTSNPN and CDR2 is SVGIG (reference sequence). Trimming cost V 6 bases and J 1 base, with 16 bases left between them. In DNA form, the CDR3 reads TGTGCCTGCTCCTTCGAGGGGAATTCTGGAAACACCATATATTTT. This gives the protein CACSFEGNSGNTIYF.